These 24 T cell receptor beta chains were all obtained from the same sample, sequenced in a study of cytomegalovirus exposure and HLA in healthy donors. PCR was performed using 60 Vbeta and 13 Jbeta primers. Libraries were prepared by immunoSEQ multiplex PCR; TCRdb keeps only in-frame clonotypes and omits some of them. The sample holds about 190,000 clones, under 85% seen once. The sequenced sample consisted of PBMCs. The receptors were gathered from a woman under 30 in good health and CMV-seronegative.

CDR3: CASSPTNSGENTEAFF. CDR3 coding DNA: TGTGCCAGCAGCCCTACAAATAGCGGAGAGAACACTGAAGCTTTCTTT. The V call is TRBV7-9, the J call TRBJ1-1; D is undetermined. This CDR3 is built from 16 residues. Germline CDR1 is SEHNR and CDR2 is FQNEAQ (reference sequence). V was shortened by 5 bases and J by 1 base, with 17 bases between the two germline ends.

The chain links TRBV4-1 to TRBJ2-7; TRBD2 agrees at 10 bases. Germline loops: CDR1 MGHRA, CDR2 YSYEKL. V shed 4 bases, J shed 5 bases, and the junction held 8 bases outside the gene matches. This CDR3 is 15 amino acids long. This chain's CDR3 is CASSPTPGTSDEQYF. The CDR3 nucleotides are TGCGCCAGCAGCCCGACCCCCGGGACTAGCGACGAGCAGTACTTC.

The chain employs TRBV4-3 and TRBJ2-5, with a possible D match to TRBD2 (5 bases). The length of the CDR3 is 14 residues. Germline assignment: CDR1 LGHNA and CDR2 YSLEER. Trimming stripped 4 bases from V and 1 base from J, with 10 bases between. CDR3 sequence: CASSRRTAQETQYF. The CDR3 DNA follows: TGCGCCAGCAGCCGCCGGACTGCCCAAGAGACCCAGTACTTC.

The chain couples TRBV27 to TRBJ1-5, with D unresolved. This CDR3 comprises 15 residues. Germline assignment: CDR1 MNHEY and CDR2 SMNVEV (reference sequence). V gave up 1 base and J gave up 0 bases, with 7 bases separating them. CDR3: CASSLLGDSNQPQHF. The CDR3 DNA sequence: TGTGCCAGCAGTTTATTGGGAGATAGCAATCAGCCCCAGCATTTT.

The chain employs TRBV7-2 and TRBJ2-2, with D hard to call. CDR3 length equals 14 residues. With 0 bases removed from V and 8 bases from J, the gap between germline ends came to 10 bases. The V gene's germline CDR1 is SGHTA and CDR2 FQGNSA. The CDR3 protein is CASSLALRVGELFF. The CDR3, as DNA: TGTGCCAGCAGCTTAGCGCTACGGGTGGGGGAGCTGTTTTTT.

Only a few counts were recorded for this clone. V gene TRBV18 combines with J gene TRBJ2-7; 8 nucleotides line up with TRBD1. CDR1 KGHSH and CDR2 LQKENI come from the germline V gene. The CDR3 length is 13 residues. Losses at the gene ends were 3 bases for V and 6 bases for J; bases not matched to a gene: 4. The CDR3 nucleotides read TGTGCCAGCTCACCGGGACAGGCAGCCGAGCAGTACTTC. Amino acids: CASSPGQAAEQYF.

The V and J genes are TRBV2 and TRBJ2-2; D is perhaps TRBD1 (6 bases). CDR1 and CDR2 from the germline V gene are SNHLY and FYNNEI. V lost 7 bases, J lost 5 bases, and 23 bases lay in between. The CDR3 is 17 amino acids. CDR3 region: CASTKDLWTVRTGELFF. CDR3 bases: TGTGCCAGCACTAAAGACCTATGGACAGTAAGGACCGGGGAGCTGTTTTTT.

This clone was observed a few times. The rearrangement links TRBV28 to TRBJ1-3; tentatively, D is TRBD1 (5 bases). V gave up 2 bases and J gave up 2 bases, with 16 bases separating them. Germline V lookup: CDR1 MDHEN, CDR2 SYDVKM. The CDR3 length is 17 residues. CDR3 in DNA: TGTGCCAGCAGTTTAATAGGGGATCGCATGCCTGGAAACACCATATATTTT. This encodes CASSLIGDRMPGNTIYF. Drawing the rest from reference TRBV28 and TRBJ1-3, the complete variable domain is DVKVTQSSRYLVKRTGEKVFLECVQDMDHENMFWYRQDPGLGLRLIYFSYDVKMKEKGDIPEGYSVSREKKERFSLILESASTNQTSMYLCASSLIGDRMPGNTIYFGEGSWLTVV.

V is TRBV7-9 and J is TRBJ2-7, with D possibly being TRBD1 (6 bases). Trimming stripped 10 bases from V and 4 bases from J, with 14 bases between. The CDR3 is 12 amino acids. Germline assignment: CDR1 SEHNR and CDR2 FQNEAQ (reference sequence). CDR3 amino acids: CATWDTGYEQYF. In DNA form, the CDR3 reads TGTGCCACTTGGGACACAGGGTACGAGCAGTACTTC.

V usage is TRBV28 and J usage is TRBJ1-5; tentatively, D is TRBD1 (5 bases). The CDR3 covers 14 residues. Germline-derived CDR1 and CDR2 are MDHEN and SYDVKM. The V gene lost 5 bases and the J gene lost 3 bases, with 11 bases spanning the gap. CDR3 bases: TGTGCCAGCAGTCACCAAGGGGCCAATCAGCCCCAGCATTTT. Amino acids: CASSHQGANQPQHF.

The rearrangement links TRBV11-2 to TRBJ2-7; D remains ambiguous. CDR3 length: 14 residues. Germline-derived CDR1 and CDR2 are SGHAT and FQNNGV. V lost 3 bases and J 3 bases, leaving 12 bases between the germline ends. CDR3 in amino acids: CASSFGGIIYEQYF. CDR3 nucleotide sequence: TGTGCCAGCAGCTTTGGCGGTATAATCTACGAGCAGTACTTC. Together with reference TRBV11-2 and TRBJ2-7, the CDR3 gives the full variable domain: EAGVAQSPRYKIIEKRQSVAFWCNPISGHATLYWYQQILGQGPKLLIQFQNNGVVDDSQLPKDRFSAERLKGVDSTLKIQPAKLEDSAVYLCASSFGGIIYEQYFGPGTRLTVT.

CDR3 amino acids: CASRGTPREDSPLHF. DNA of the CDR3: TGTGCCAGCAGAGGGACACCTAGGGAAGATTCACCCCTCCACTTT. This sequence joins TRBV2 and TRBJ1-6; possibly TRBD1 for D (6 bases). The CDR3 is 15 residues long. Germline assignment: CDR1 SNHLY and CDR2 FYNNEI. Trimming removed 6 bases from V and 8 bases from J, with 17 bases in between.

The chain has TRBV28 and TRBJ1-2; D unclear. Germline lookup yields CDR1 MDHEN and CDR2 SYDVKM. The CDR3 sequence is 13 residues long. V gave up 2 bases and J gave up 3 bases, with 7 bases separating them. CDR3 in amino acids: CASSLAGYYGYTF. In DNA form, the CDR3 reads TGTGCCAGCAGTTTAGCGGGTTACTATGGCTACACCTTC.

CDR3 in DNA: TGCGCCAGCAGCTTGGGAGCTAGCGGAAACACCGGGGAGCTGTTTTTT. Its protein product is CASSLGASGNTGELFF. The chain combines TRBV5-1 with TRBJ2-2; 7 nucleotides line up with TRBD2. Per germline, CDR1 SGHRS and CDR2 YFSETQ. CDR3 length equals 16 residues. Losses at the gene ends were 0 bases for V and 2 bases for J; bases not matched to a gene: 4.

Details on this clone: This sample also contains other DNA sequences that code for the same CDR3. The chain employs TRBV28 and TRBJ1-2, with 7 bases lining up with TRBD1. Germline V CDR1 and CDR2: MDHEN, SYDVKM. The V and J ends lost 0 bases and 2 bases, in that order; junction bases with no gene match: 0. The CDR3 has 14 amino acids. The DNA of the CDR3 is TGTGCCAGCAGTTTATGGACAGGGAACTATGGCTACACCTTC. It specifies CASSLWTGNYGYTF.

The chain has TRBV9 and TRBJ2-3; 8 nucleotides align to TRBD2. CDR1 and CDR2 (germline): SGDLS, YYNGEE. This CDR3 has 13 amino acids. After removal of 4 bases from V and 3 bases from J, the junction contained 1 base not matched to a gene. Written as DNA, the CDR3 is TGTGCCAGCAGCCGGGAGGGGACAGATACGCAGTATTTT. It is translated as CASSREGTDTQYF.

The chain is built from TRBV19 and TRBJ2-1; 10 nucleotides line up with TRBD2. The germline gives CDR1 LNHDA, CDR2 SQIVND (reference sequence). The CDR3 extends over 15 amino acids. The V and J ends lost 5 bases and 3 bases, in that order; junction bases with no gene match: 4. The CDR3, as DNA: TGTGCCAGTAGTCACAGCGGGGGGGACTACAATGAGCAGTTCTTC. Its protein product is CASSHSGGDYNEQFF.

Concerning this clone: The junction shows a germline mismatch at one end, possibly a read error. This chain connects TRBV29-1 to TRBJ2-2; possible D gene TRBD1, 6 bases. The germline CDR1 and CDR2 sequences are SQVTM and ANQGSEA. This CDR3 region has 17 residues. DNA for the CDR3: TGCAGCGTTAAAGACCGCCGGGACATCGGGCGGACCGGGGAGCTGTTTTTT. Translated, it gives CSVKDRRDIGRTGELFF.

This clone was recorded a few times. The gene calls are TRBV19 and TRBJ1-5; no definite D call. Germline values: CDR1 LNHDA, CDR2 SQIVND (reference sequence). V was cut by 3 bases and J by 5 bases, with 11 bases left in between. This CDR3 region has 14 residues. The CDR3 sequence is CASSIWSGDQPQHF. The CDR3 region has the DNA TGTGCCAGTAGTATCTGGAGTGGTGATCAGCCCCAGCATTTT. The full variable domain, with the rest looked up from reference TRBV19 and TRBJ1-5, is DGGITQSPKYLFRKEGQNVTLSCEQNLNHDAMYWYRQDPGQGLRLIYYSQIVNDFQKGDIAEGYSVSREKKESFPLTVTSAQKNPTAFYLCASSIWSGDQPQHFGDGTRLSIL.

The CDR3 protein is CAWRHPDTTYEQYF. CDR3 nucleotide sequence: TGTGCCTGGAGACACCCGGACACAACCTACGAGCAGTACTTC. The V call is TRBV30, the J call TRBJ2-7; tentatively, D is TRBD1 (5 bases). V was trimmed by 3 bases and J by 2 bases, leaving 14 bases between them. The CDR3 spans 14 residues. CDR1 and CDR2 (germline): GTSNPN, SVGIG (reference sequence).

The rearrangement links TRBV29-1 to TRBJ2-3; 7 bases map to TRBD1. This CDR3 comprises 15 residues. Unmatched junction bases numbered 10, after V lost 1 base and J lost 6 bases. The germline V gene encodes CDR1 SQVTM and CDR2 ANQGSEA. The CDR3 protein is CSVEGKGTASDTQYF. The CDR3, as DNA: TGCAGCGTTGAAGGGAAGGGGACAGCCTCCGATACGCAGTATTTT.

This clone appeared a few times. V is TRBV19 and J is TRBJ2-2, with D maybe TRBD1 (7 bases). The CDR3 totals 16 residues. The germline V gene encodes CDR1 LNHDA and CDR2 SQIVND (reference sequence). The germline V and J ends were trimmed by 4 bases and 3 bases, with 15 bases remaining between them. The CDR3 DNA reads TGTGCCAGTAGTACCTCAGGGGGACTGGACACCGGGGAGCTGTTTTTT. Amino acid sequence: CASSTSGGLDTGELFF. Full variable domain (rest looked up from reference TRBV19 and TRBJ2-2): DGGITQSPKYLFRKEGQNVTLSCEQNLNHDAMYWYRQDPGQGLRLIYYSQIVNDFQKGDIAEGYSVSREKKESFPLTVTSAQKNPTAFYLCASSTSGGLDTGELFFGEGSRLTVL.

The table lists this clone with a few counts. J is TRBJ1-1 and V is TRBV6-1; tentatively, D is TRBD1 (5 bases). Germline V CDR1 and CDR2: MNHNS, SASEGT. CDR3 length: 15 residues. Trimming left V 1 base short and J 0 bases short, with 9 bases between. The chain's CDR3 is CASSEDPGLNTEAFF. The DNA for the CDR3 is TGTGCCAGCAGTGAAGACCCAGGGCTGAACACTGAAGCTTTCTTT.

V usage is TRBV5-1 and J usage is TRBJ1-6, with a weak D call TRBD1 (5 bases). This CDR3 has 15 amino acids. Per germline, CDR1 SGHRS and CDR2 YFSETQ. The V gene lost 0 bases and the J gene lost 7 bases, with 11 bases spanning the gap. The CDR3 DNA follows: TGCGCCAGCAGCTTGGGCTGGGGCGACAATTCACCCCTCCACTTT. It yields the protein CASSLGWGDNSPLHF.